Listed here is a single TCR beta chain. These data belong to a study of blood T cell repertoires in COVID-19. The overall study: Sample material is recorded as cDNA or gDNA derived from T cells, B-cell-depleted T cells, or PBMCs.

Germline trimming cut 3 bases from V and 9 bases from J; bases unmatched to any gene: 13. This CDR3 contains 16 residues. Germline CDR1 reads SGHTS; CDR2 reads YDEGEE. How the authors handled the data: Estimation of nucleated cell counts was performed using reference gene primer amplification. Clones were sequenced by immunoSEQ multiplex PCR, and TCRdb holds only the in-frame ones, with some missing. That table supplies the V and J calls and clone size; D and trimming were determined from the DNA. The profile covers hundreds of thousands of clones, with 70% to 90% appearing a single time and roughly 6.8% taken by the ten largest.

The TCR was taken from a woman between 25 and 40 years old with COVID-19, enrolled during active disease. Material: peripheral blood. The rearrangement links TRBV5-8 to TRBJ2-1; 9 positions agree with TRBD2. The CDR3, as DNA: TGTGCCAGCAGCTCGCCCTGGGAGCGGGAGGCTGGTGAGCAGTTCTTC. It is translated as CASSSPWEREAGEQFF.